Below, 28 T cell receptor beta chains from the same sample are listed, as sequenced in a study of T cell responses to AZD1222 COVID-19 vaccine. Profiled with immunoSEQ multiplex PCR; TCRdb holds only in-frame clones, not every one. The data show 75,000 to 100,000 clones, almost 90% seen once. The sample in question was peripheral blood, obtained on day 0 of AZD1222 vaccination. The receptors were gathered from an adult in good health.

The chain employs TRBV11-2 and TRBJ1-6, with a weak D call TRBD1 (5 bases). V was pared by 7 bases and J by 5 bases, with 15 bases between. CDR1 and CDR2 (germline): SGHAT, FQNNGV. CDR3 size: 15 residues. The CDR3 DNA reads TGTGCCAGCACCTTTAGGGGTAGCAATAATTCACCCCTCCACTTT. It codes for CASTFRGSNNSPLHF. Combining the CDR3 with reference TRBV11-2 and TRBJ1-6 gives the whole variable domain EAGVAQSPRYKIIEKRQSVAFWCNPISGHATLYWYQQILGQGPKLLIQFQNNGVVDDSQLPKDRFSAERLKGVDSTLKIQPAKLEDSAVYLCASTFRGSNNSPLHFGNGTRLTVT.

This chain links TRBV30 with TRBJ2-3; D gene unclear. This CDR3 spans 14 amino acids. Per the germline V gene, CDR1 is GTSNPN and CDR2 is SVGIG (reference sequence). The CDR3 reads CAGVGAKHTDTQYF. The CDR3 coding sequence is TGTGCTGGCGTAGGTGCCAAGCACACAGATACGCAGTATTTT.

This clone was found a few times. CDR3 region: CASRKEGGNQPQHF. As DNA, the CDR3 is TGTGCCAGCCGGAAGGAGGGTGGCAATCAGCCCCAGCATTTT. This sequence joins TRBV6-5 and TRBJ1-5; unclear D gene. In germline, CDR1 is MNHEY, CDR2 SVGAGI. V shed 8 bases and J shed 2 bases, with 13 bases lying between them. This CDR3 has 14 residues.

The V call is TRBV13, the J call TRBJ2-2; 8 nucleotides align to TRBD1. Germline V gene lookup returns CDR1 PRHDT and CDR2 FYEKMQ (reference sequence). The CDR3 loop spans 16 amino acids. The V and J ends lost 4 bases and 0 bases, in that order; junction bases with no gene match: 4. For the CDR3, the DNA is TGTGCCAGCAGCTACCCGACAGGGGCGAACACCGGGGAGCTGTTTTTT. This encodes CASSYPTGANTGELFF.

The CDR3 nucleotides read TGTGCCAGCAGTTTATCTGGGAACACCGGGGAGCTGTTTTTT. It is translated as CASSLSGNTGELFF. The rearrangement joins TRBV6-5 to TRBJ2-2; D is unclear. The CDR3 has 14 residues. CDR1 is MNHEY, CDR2 SVGAGI, per germline. Trimming cost V 4 bases and J 1 base, with 7 bases left between them.

This chain joins TRBV7-2 and TRBJ2-5; TRBD2 might be the D (6 bases). This CDR3 has 13 amino acids. Trimming stripped 5 bases from V and 2 bases from J, with 9 bases between. In germline, CDR1 is SGHTA, CDR2 FQGNSA. CDR3 DNA sequence: TGTGCCAGCAGCGGGGGAGGACAAGAGACCCAGTACTTC. Its translation is CASSGGGQETQYF.

V gene TRBV3-1 (or the pseudogene TRBV3-2) combines with J gene TRBJ1-1, with D perhaps TRBD1 (5 bases). V was trimmed by 4 bases and J by 1 base, leaving 16 bases between them. Per the germline V gene, CDR1 is LGHDT and CDR2 is YNNKEL (reference sequence). This CDR3 has 16 amino acids. CDR3 coding DNA: TGTGCCAGCAGCCCTTTCAAATACGGGGGGAACACTGAAGCTTTCTTT. It specifies CASSPFKYGGNTEAFF.

This clone was recorded only once. The chain carries TRBV6-5 and TRBJ1-5, with 9 bases aligning to TRBD1. The CDR3 covers 15 residues. Germline lookup yields CDR1 MNHEY and CDR2 SVGAGI. The trim removed 4 bases at V and 1 base at J, leaving 2 bases unmatched. This CDR3 is CASSWDRASNQPQHF. CDR3 sequence (DNA): TGTGCCAGCAGTTGGGACAGGGCCAGCAATCAGCCCCAGCATTTT.

The chain uses TRBV6-4 and TRBJ2-2; D is unclear. In germline, CDR1 is MRHNA, CDR2 SNTAGT. CDR3 size: 12 residues. The ends were cut back, 4 bases at V and 4 bases at J, with 4 bases in the middle. The CDR3 loop is CASSGGTGELFF. CDR3 coding DNA: TGTGCCAGCAGTGGAGGCACCGGGGAGCTGTTTTTT.

The rearrangement joins TRBV19 to TRBJ2-7; 9 bases are shared with TRBD1. The V gene end was trimmed by 5 bases and the J gene end by 1 base; junction bases not matched to a gene: 6. The CDR3 extends over 15 amino acids. CDR1 is LNHDA, CDR2 SQIVND, per germline (reference sequence). The CDR3 nucleotides are TGTGCCAGTAGTGCCGACAGGGGGAATTCCTACGAGCAGTACTTC. Translating gives CASSADRGNSYEQYF.

The rearrangement uses TRBV19 and TRBJ1-5; TRBD1 aligns across 7 bases. Germline CDR1 is LNHDA and CDR2 is SQIVND (reference sequence). With 7 bases clipped from V and 2 bases from J, the junction kept 11 bases outside the gene matches. The CDR3 is 16 residues long. In nucleotides, the CDR3 is TGTGCCAGTACCCCTCAGGGGGGATCGGGCAATCAGCCCCAGCATTTT. It encodes CASTPQGGSGNQPQHF.

J is TRBJ2-1 and V is TRBV25-1; 7 bases fit TRBD2. Germline V gives CDR1 MGHDK, CDR2 SYGVNS. This CDR3 region has 15 residues. The trim removed 8 bases at V and 0 bases at J, leaving 7 bases unmatched. CDR3 in DNA: TGTGCCAGCTGTGTCGGGGGGAGCTCCTACAATGAGCAGTTCTTC. Residues: CASCVGGSSYNEQFF.

This clone has only one observation. V usage is TRBV7-3 and J usage is TRBJ1-2; 9 bases agree with TRBD1. The length of the CDR3 is 16 residues. With 4 bases clipped from V and 2 bases from J, the junction kept 8 bases outside the gene matches. The germline gives CDR1 SGHTA, CDR2 FQGTGA. This chain's CDR3 is CASSSSPGQGNYGYTF. CDR3 nucleotides: TGTGCCAGCAGCTCTTCTCCGGGACAGGGAAACTATGGCTACACCTTC.

The chain employs TRBV14 and TRBJ2-3; D perhaps matches TRBD1 (7 bases). The germline V and J ends were trimmed by 5 bases and 2 bases, with 26 bases remaining between them. Germline V CDR1 and CDR2: SGHDN, FVKESK. The CDR3 has 19 residues. CDR3 sequence reads: CASSTTPYRGGFSTDTQYF. CDR3 bases: TGTGCCAGCAGCACAACCCCATACAGGGGAGGTTTTTCCACAGATACGCAGTATTTT.

The V call is TRBV3-1 (or the pseudogene TRBV3-2), the J call TRBJ1-5; the D is unclear. Germline CDR1 is LGHDT and CDR2 is YNNKEL (reference sequence). The CDR3 contains 13 residues. Trimming removed 4 bases at V and 5 bases at J, with 9 bases between. The CDR3 DNA follows: TGTGCCAGCAGCCGCCTCGGGGATCAGCCCCAGCATTTT. It yields the protein CASSRLGDQPQHF.

The chain joins TRBV21-1 to TRBJ2-2; the tabulated D call, TRBD2, remains unverified against the DNA. TRBV21-1 constitutes a pseudogene. The CDR3 sequence is 18 residues long. The CDR3 nucleotides read TGTGCCAGCAGCAAAGCGCTACGGGAACAAGCGAACACCGGGGAGCTGTTTTTT. Its translation: CASSKALREQANTGELFF.

CDR3 nucleotides: TGCGCCAGCAGCCCGACAGACCCCCAATCACAAGCTTTCTTT. Residues: CASSPTDPQSQAFF. The chain couples TRBV5-1 to TRBJ1-1; D might be TRBD1 (5 bases). From germline, CDR1 is SGHRS and CDR2 YFSETQ. Trimming removed 4 bases at V and 9 bases at J, with 19 bases between. This CDR3 region has 14 residues. Drawing the rest from reference TRBV5-1 and TRBJ1-1, the complete variable domain is KAGVTQTPRYLIKTRGQQVTLSCSPISGHRSVSWYQQTPGQGLQFLFEYFSETQRNKGNFPGRFSGRQFSNSRSEMNVSTLELGDSALYLCASSPTDPQSQAFFGQGTRLTVV.

The chain links TRBV2 to TRBJ2-3; D is unclear. The CDR3 runs to 16 residues. V lost 1 base and J lost 0, with 11 bases in between. The germline gives CDR1 SNHLY, CDR2 FYNNEI. The CDR3 sequence is CASSEVWGSSTDTQYF. The CDR3 DNA sequence: TGTGCCAGCAGTGAAGTATGGGGTAGCAGCACAGATACGCAGTATTTT. The whole variable domain, remainder taken from reference TRBV2 and TRBJ2-3, is EPEVTQTPSHQVTQMGQEVILRCVPISNHLYFYWYRQILGQKVEFLVSFYNNEISEKSEIFDDQFSVERPDGSNFTLKIRSTKLEDSAMYFCASSEVWGSSTDTQYFGPGTRLTVL.

This chain joins TRBV10-3 and TRBJ1-5; 11 bases are shared with TRBD1. Germline lookup yields CDR1 ENHRY and CDR2 SYGVKD. The CDR3 length is 15 residues. With 4 bases clipped from V and 10 bases from J, the junction kept 9 bases outside the gene matches. CDR3 protein: CAISAGTGGRGPQHF. CDR3 coding DNA: TGTGCCATCAGTGCGGGGACAGGGGGTAGGGGACCCCAGCATTTT.

CDR3 DNA sequence: TGTGCCAGCAGCTCCGCCGGTGTCCCAGACAAGAACACTGAAGCTTTCTTT. Its translation is CASSSAGVPDKNTEAFF. The chain has TRBV7-2 and TRBJ1-1; D gene ambiguous. CDR1 and CDR2 from the germline V gene are SGHTA and FQGNSA. V was shortened by 4 bases and J by 1 base, with 19 bases between the two germline ends. This CDR3 spans 17 amino acids. Full variable domain (rest looked up from reference TRBV7-2 and TRBJ1-1): GAGVSQSPSNKVTEKGKDVELRCDPISGHTALYWYRQSLGQGLEFLIYFQGNSAPDKSGLPSDRFSAERTGGSVSTLTIQRTQQEDSAVYLCASSSAGVPDKNTEAFFGQGTRLTVV.

The chain uses TRBV4-2 and TRBJ2-1; 9 nucleotides match TRBD2. Trimming took 4 bases from V and 5 from J; bases not matched to a gene: 12. This CDR3 is 17 amino acids long. Germline loops: CDR1 LGHNA, CDR2 YNFKEQ. The CDR3 DNA follows: TGTGCCAGCAGCCCCCGAGTTGGCGGGGGGGCCAACAATGAGCAGTTCTTC. It encodes CASSPRVGGGANNEQFF.

J is TRBJ1-6 and V is TRBV19, with D perhaps TRBD1 (6 bases). This CDR3 spans 13 amino acids. CDR1 is LNHDA, CDR2 SQIVND, per germline (reference sequence). Trimming stripped 10 bases from V and 10 bases from J, with 17 bases between. The CDR3 protein is CATAQGQGSPLHF. The CDR3 DNA reads as TGTGCCACAGCCCAGGGTCAGGGGTCACCCCTCCACTTT.

The V gene is TRBV7-3, the J gene TRBJ2-2, with D perhaps TRBD1 or TRBD2 (5 bases each). The V gene's germline CDR1 is SGHTA and CDR2 FQGTGA. Trimming removed 3 bases at V and 5 bases at J, with 10 bases between. The CDR3 length is 14 residues. In DNA, the CDR3 is TGTGCCAGCAGCTTGTGGTGGGGGACCGGGGAGCTGTTTTTT. Translation gives CASSLWWGTGELFF. Supplemented by reference TRBV7-3 and TRBJ2-2, the full variable domain reads GAGVSQTPSNKVTEKGKYVELRCDPISGHTALYWYRQSLGQGPEFLIYFQGTGAADDSGLPNDRFFAVRPEGSVSTLKIQRTERGDSAVYLCASSLWWGTGELFFGEGSRLTVL.

This clone was recorded once. The chain carries TRBV7-2 and TRBJ2-2, with a weak D call TRBD2 (6 bases). Germline V gives CDR1 SGHTA, CDR2 FQGNSA. CDR3 length: 15 amino acids. Trimming took 5 bases from V and 4 from J, leaving 14 bases between them. The CDR3 region has the DNA TGTGCCAGCAGCCCGGGACTGCCGCTCACCGGGGAGCTGTTTTTT. This encodes CASSPGLPLTGELFF.

This clone occurred once. The J gene is TRBJ1-6, the V gene TRBV10-3, with unresolved D. CDR1 ENHRY and CDR2 SYGVKD come from the germline V gene. V lost 10 bases to trimming and J lost 10 bases, with 17 bases between them. The CDR3 is 13 amino acids. In nucleotides, the CDR3 is TGTGCCACCCTTGACCCCGGGATATCACCCCTCCACTTT. Protein: CATLDPGISPLHF.

In this sample, this clone turned up a few times. The chain's CDR3 is CASSLAGRTGSSYNEQFF. CDR3 DNA sequence: TGTGCCAGCAGCTTGGCGGGTCGGACAGGGAGCTCCTACAATGAGCAGTTCTTC. This sequence joins TRBV5-5 and TRBJ2-1, with 8 nucleotides matching TRBD1. This CDR3 has 18 amino acids. Trimming took 0 bases from V and 0 from J; bases not matched to a gene: 8. Germline-derived CDR1 and CDR2 are SGHKS and YYEKEE (reference sequence).

This clone was seen only once. The V and J genes are TRBV6-2 or TRBV6-3 and TRBJ1-5; no reliable D call. V was clipped by 0 bases and J by 1 base, with 7 bases between them. The CDR3 length is 15 residues. Germline CDR1 and CDR2: MNHEY and SVGEGT. CDR3 in amino acids: CASSYSPGSNQPQHF. The CDR3 DNA follows: TGTGCCAGCAGTTACTCACCGGGAAGCAATCAGCCCCAGCATTTT.

V gene TRBV11-3 combines with J gene TRBJ2-5; 9 bases match TRBD1. The CDR3 is made up of 15 amino acids. Germline CDR1 and CDR2: SGHNT and YENEEA. The junction had 6 bases not matched to a gene; V was cut back by 2 bases and J by 5 bases. CDR3 region: CASSLMGQGGETQYF. The CDR3 DNA follows: TGTGCCAGCAGCTTAATGGGACAGGGTGGGGAGACCCAGTACTTC.